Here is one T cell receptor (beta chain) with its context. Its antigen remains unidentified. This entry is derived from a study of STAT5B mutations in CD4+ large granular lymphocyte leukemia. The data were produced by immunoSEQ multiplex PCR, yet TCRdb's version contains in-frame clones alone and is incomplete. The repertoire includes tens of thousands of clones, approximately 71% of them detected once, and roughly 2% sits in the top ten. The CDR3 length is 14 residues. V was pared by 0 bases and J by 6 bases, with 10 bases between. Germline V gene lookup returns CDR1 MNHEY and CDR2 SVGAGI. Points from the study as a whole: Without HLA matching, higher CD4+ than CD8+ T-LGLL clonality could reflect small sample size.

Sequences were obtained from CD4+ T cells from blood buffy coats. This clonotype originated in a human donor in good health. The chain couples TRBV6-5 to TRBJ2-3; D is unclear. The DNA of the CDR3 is TGTGCCAGCAGTTACTCGAAGGGCGCGGATACGCAGTATTTT. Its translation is CASSYSKGADTQYF.